Following are 22 T cell receptor beta chains from one sample sequenced in a study of sequential checkpoint blockade in melanoma. Documented treatment: randomized to nivolumab then ipilimumab (arm A) or the reverse (arm B). Measured with immunoSEQ multiplex PCR; TCRdb has only the in-frame clones, and not every one. The repertoire consists of 15,000 to 20,000 clones, with over 70% occurring once and the leading ten covering 12%. The material sequenced was CD8+ T cells sorted from blood (inferred from file names), taken from a patient given nivolumab and ipilimumab in sequence. The receptors shown here come from a human donor with melanoma.

This clone is a singleton in its sample. The rearrangement joins TRBV29-1 to TRBJ1-2; unclear D gene. CDR3 length: 13 amino acids. Per the germline V gene, CDR1 is SQVTM and CDR2 is ANQGSEA. The V gene lost 0 bases and the J gene lost 4 bases, with 9 bases spanning the gap. The CDR3 region is CSVEDPLLYGYTF. DNA for the CDR3: TGCAGCGTTGAAGACCCTCTCCTCTATGGCTACACCTTC. The complete variable domain, with remaining parts taken from reference TRBV29-1 and TRBJ1-2, reads SAVISQKPSRDICQRGTSLTIQCQVDSQVTMMFWYRQQPGQSLTLIATANQGSEATYESGFVIDKFPISRPNLTFSTLTVSNMSPEDSSIYLCSVEDPLLYGYTFGSGTRLTVV.

This clone was observed once. The CDR3 DNA follows: TGTGCCAGCAGTGAGGGAGTCTATGGCTACACCTTC. The encoded protein is CASSEGVYGYTF. J is TRBJ1-2 and V is TRBV6-5; D ambiguous. Trimming shortened V by 5 bases and J by 4 bases, and 8 bases separated the two germline ends. Germline loops: CDR1 MNHEY, CDR2 SVGAGI. This CDR3 is 12 amino acids long.

This clone was seen only once. The V gene is TRBV7-3, the J gene TRBJ2-7; D unclear. The germline V gene has CDR1 SGHTA and CDR2 FQGTGA. The V gene lost 3 bases and the J gene lost 0 bases, with 6 bases spanning the gap. CDR3 length: 13 amino acids. The CDR3 is CASSFSPSYEQYF. CDR3 nucleotide sequence: TGTGCCAGCAGCTTCTCCCCCTCCTACGAGCAGTACTTC.

The chain carries TRBV27 and TRBJ2-7; D gene ambiguous. This CDR3 is 14 amino acids long. V lost 0 bases and J lost 4, with 10 bases in between. CDR1 and CDR2 (germline): MNHEY, SMNVEV (reference sequence). This CDR3 reads CASSLSGNYYEQYF. For the CDR3, the DNA is TGTGCCAGCAGTTTATCCGGAAACTATTACGAGCAGTACTTC.

The chain combines TRBV19 with TRBJ2-7; a possible D gene is TRBD2 (6 bases). V was clipped by 3 bases and J by 3 bases, with 15 bases between them. CDR1 is LNHDA and CDR2 is SQIVND in the germline V gene (reference sequence). This CDR3 region has 15 residues. CDR3 nucleotide sequence: TGTGCCAGTAGTATTGGCCCTAGCGCCTACTACGAGCAGTACTTC. Translated: CASSIGPSAYYEQYF.

The chain carries TRBV7-6 and TRBJ1-2, with D maybe TRBD1 (5 bases). CDR3 size: 17 residues. Germline CDR1 is SGHVS and CDR2 is FNYEAQ. Trimming pared 2 bases from V and 1 base from J, leaving 17 bases between. Here the CDR3 reads CASSLSSGHSHNYGYTF. CDR3 nucleotide sequence: TGTGCCAGCAGCTTAAGTTCAGGACACTCTCATAACTATGGCTACACCTTC. Based on the CDR3 plus reference TRBV7-6 and TRBJ1-2, the full variable domain is GAGVSQSPRYKVTKRGQDVALRCDPISGHVSLYWYRQALGQGPEFLTYFNYEAQQDKSGLPNDRFSAERPEGSISTLTIQRTEQRDSAMYRCASSLSSGHSHNYGYTFGSGTRLTVV.

This clone was counted only a few times. The rearrangement uses TRBV11-2 and TRBJ1-2, with 11 bases that match TRBD1. CDR1 and CDR2 (germline): SGHAT, FQNNGV. The V segment lost 4 bases and the J segment 3 bases; nucleotides outside the gene matches: 10. This CDR3 is built from 17 residues. The CDR3 spells CASSSAQSGQGDYGYTF. For the CDR3, the DNA is TGTGCCAGCAGCTCCGCCCAGTCGGGACAGGGGGACTATGGCTACACCTTC.

This clone has more than one count but fewer than ten. The chain employs TRBV27 and TRBJ1-2, with a possible D match to TRBD1 (6 bases). This CDR3 comprises 14 residues. V lost 3 bases to trimming and J lost 2 bases, with 10 bases between them. Germline V gives CDR1 MNHEY, CDR2 SMNVEV (reference sequence). The CDR3 protein is CASSLSGANYGYTF. In nucleotides, the CDR3 is TGTGCCAGCAGTTTGTCAGGGGCAAACTATGGCTACACCTTC.

V gene TRBV6-1 combines with J gene TRBJ2-7, with a possible D match to TRBD2 (5 bases). Germline V CDR1 and CDR2: MNHNS, SASEGT. V was trimmed by 3 bases and J by 4 bases, leaving 13 bases between them. The CDR3 spans 14 residues. The CDR3 reads CASSEFGELYEQYF. The CDR3 DNA reads TGTGCCAGCAGTGAGTTCGGGGAGTTGTACGAGCAGTACTTC.

V and J are TRBV4-3 and TRBJ2-7; 11 bases match TRBD2. The CDR3 is made up of 16 amino acids. The V gene's germline CDR1 is LGHNA and CDR2 YSLEER. J was trimmed by 0 bases and V by 3 bases; bases with no gene match: 4. The CDR3 spells CASSQTGTSGSYEQYF. CDR3 nucleotides: TGCGCCAGCAGCCAGACCGGGACTAGCGGCTCCTACGAGCAGTACTTC.

The CDR3 bases are TGTGCCAGCAGTTTTCTGGGCTCAGGCTACGAGCAGTACTTC. The encoded protein is CASSFLGSGYEQYF. The V gene is TRBV27, the J gene TRBJ2-7; no reliable D call. This CDR3 comprises 14 residues. V was cut by 3 bases and J by 3 bases, with 12 bases left in between. Germline CDR1 is MNHEY and CDR2 is SMNVEV (reference sequence).

This clone appeared a few times. The chain employs TRBV6-5 and TRBJ1-6, with D maybe TRBD1 (5 bases). CDR1 and CDR2 (germline): MNHEY, SVGAGI. V was shortened by 1 base and J by 2 bases, with 9 bases between the two germline ends. CDR3 length: 16 amino acids. The CDR3 region has the DNA TGTGCCAGCAGTTACTTCGGGGGGGCCTATAATTCACCCCTCCACTTT. Translating gives CASSYFGGAYNSPLHF.

This sequence joins TRBV5-1 and TRBJ2-7; TRBD2 aligns across 7 bases. Looked up from germline, CDR1 is SGHRS and CDR2 is YFSETQ. The CDR3 contains 15 residues. V dropped 4 bases and J dropped 5; count of bases not matched to a gene: 12. The CDR3 sequence is CASSPWEGPRDEQYF. For the CDR3, the DNA is TGCGCCAGCAGCCCGTGGGAGGGGCCCCGCGACGAGCAGTACTTC.

This clone was seen a few times. V is TRBV4-1 and J is TRBJ2-7; D is perhaps TRBD1 (6 bases). V shed 3 bases and J shed 1 base, with 16 bases lying between them. Germline lookup yields CDR1 MGHRA and CDR2 YSYEKL. CDR3 length: 16 residues. CDR3 in amino acids: CASSQSLGARSYEQYF. As DNA, the CDR3 is TGCGCCAGCAGCCAGAGTCTGGGGGCGCGATCCTACGAGCAGTACTTC.

The chain is built from TRBV7-9 and TRBJ2-7; D might be TRBD2 (6 bases). The V end was cut by 5 bases, the J end by 2 bases, with 16 bases between. The length of the CDR3 is 15 residues. Germline lookup yields CDR1 SEHNR and CDR2 FQNEAQ (reference sequence). The DNA for the CDR3 is TGTGCCAGCAGCCCGACTAGTCAAGGGCCCTACGAGCAGTACTTC. Translation: CASSPTSQGPYEQYF.

This chain uses TRBV7-9 with TRBJ1-5, with 7 bases identical to TRBD1. From germline, CDR1 is SEHNR and CDR2 FQNEAQ (reference sequence). The V segment lost 1 base and the J segment 3 bases; nucleotides outside the gene matches: 9. CDR3 length: 17 amino acids. The CDR3 reads CASSLGTGQIHNQPQHF. The CDR3 DNA follows: TGTGCCAGCAGCTTAGGGACAGGACAGATCCACAATCAGCCCCAGCATTTT.

This chain joins TRBV5-1 and TRBJ1-1; 8 bases are shared with TRBD1. This CDR3 is 12 amino acids long. The germline CDR1 and CDR2 sequences are SGHRS and YFSETQ. Losses at the gene ends were 6 bases for V and 3 bases for J; bases not matched to a gene: 1. CDR3 residues: CASKDRDTEAFF. The CDR3 nucleotides are TGCGCCAGCAAGGACAGGGACACTGAAGCTTTCTTT.

This clone has a handful of counts. This chain links TRBV18 with TRBJ2-3; 12 nucleotides line up with TRBD2. CDR1 is KGHSH, CDR2 LQKENI, per germline. CDR3 size: 15 residues. This chain's CDR3 is CSISRTSGKADTQYF. The CDR3 coding sequence is TGTTCCATCTCACGGACTAGCGGGAAAGCAGATACGCAGTATTTT.

This chain uses TRBV27 with TRBJ1-5, with unresolved D. The CDR3 consists of 13 residues. Per germline, CDR1 MNHEY and CDR2 SMNVEV (reference sequence). The V gene lost 5 bases and the J gene lost 6 bases, with 11 bases spanning the gap. CDR3 residues: CASSPPGSQPQHF. The CDR3 nucleotides are TGTGCCAGCAGTCCGCCCGGGTCTCAGCCCCAGCATTTT.

The chain couples TRBV4-3 to TRBJ1-2, with D perhaps matching TRBD1 (6 bases). CDR3 size: 18 residues. With 1 base removed from V and 0 bases from J, the gap between germline ends came to 18 bases. Germline lookup yields CDR1 LGHNA and CDR2 YSLEER. The CDR3 sequence is CASSQVWKAGATNYGYTF. CDR3 in DNA: TGCGCCAGCAGCCAAGTGTGGAAGGCAGGGGCCACTAACTATGGCTACACCTTC.

V and J are TRBV2 and TRBJ2-7, with D perhaps TRBD2 (5 bases). Per germline, CDR1 SNHLY and CDR2 FYNNEI. CDR3 size: 14 residues. V gave up 4 bases and J gave up 11 bases, with 21 bases separating them. CDR3 sequence (DNA): TGTGCCAGCAGTGCGGCGGGTAGACCTCTTGAAGAGTACTTC. It is translated as CASSAAGRPLEEYF.

The V and J genes are TRBV4-3 and TRBJ2-7; TRBD2 is a possible D gene (6 bases). V was trimmed by 0 bases and J by 4 bases, leaving 13 bases between them. The germline gives CDR1 LGHNA, CDR2 YSLEER. The CDR3 spans 15 residues. The CDR3 region is CASSQDNLGGYEQYF. Written as DNA, the CDR3 is TGCGCCAGCAGCCAAGATAATCTCGGGGGTTACGAGCAGTACTTC.